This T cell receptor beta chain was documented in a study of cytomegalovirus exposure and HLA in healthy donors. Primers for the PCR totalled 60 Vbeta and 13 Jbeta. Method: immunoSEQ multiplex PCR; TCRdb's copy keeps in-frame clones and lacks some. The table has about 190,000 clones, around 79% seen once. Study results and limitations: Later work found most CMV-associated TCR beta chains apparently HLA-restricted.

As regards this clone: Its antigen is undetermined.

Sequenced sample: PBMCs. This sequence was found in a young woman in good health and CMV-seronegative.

The CDR3 DNA reads as TGTGCCAGCAGTGAGTCGGGGACTAGCGGCGAGCAGTACTTC. It specifies CASSESGTSGEQYF. The rearrangement uses TRBV25-1 and TRBJ2-7, with TRBD2 matching 11 bases. CDR3 length: 14 residues. Germline lookup yields CDR1 MGHDK and CDR2 SYGVNS. J lost 6 bases, V lost 3 bases, and 4 bases had no gene match.